The entry below describes one T cell receptor (beta chain). Its antigen has not been determined. Qualities for individual bases were not recorded, and no much larger clone is one base off. Inclusive of the bounding cysteine and phenylalanine, the CDR3 is 13 residues long. Here the CDR3 DNA is all that survives: 39 bases in frame from base 1. V lost 8 bases and J lost 5 bases; the stretch between them is 13 bases long. From a lookup of the germline V gene (reference sequence), CDR1 and CDR2 are MNHEY and SMNVEV. The immunoSEQ Assay, a bias-controlled multiplex PCR, was used to amplify TCRbeta CDR3 regions from genomic DNA. As for the authors' bioinformatics: Nucleated cell counts per sample were estimated from amplification of reference gene primers within the assay. Sequence reads were collapsed and filtered to measure the absolute abundance of every unique TCRbeta CDR3 rearrangement. For each sample, productive Simpson clonality was calculated as the square root of Simpson's diversity index over productive rearrangements. TCRdb's version of the immuneACCESS table is confined to in-frame rearrangements and falls short of the full clone set. An unresolved V gene accounts for under half of the shortfall where checked; the remainder is of unknown origin. That table furnishes V, J and clone size, whereas the DNA furnished D and trimming. This sample holds under 350,000 clones; roughly 88% were observed only once. Jointly, the top ten make up roughly 11% of the sample.

This entry comes from a study of blood T cell repertoires in COVID-19 (dated by TCRdb to the early 2020s). Regarding the study in general: Samples covering the acute and convalescent phases of COVID-19 were provided by collaborators in the United States, Italy and Spain. The repertoires were released in a freely available public database intended as a resource for research on the immune response to SARS-CoV-2. Where available, HLA class I and class II types were obtained from metadata supplied by the sample provider rather than from assay-based typing. The material from the prospective study consisted of cDNA or gDNA derived from T cells, B-cell-depleted T cells, or PBMCs. The samples were drawn from the first 160 participants of the ongoing ImmuneRACE study and from 1,254 subjects provided by 6 global collaborators. A de-identified subject ID, COVID-19 status, age in years and sex were almost always included in the sample metadata. The dataset comprised deeply sampled blood TCRbeta repertoires from subjects exposed to, actively infected with, or recovered from COVID-19. Overall results and qualifications from the work: How much clinical and demographic metadata was included differed by source and by participant, and the metadata was provided uncurated.

Each collaborating institution followed its own protocols to collect whole blood in K2EDTA tubes. Collaborator samples were shipped for TCRbeta analysis as frozen whole blood, isolated PBMCs, or DNA extracted from either sample type. The chain is encoded by TRBV27 joined to TRBJ2-1, with no confidently assigned D gene. The sequenced sample was peripheral blood. The source of this sequence is a woman aged 70-85 years with acute or convalescent COVID-19. The CDR3 here reads CASRAQDDNEQFF. The DNA is TGTGCCAGCCGAGCTCAAGATGACAATGAGCAGTTCTTC.